Listed below are T cell receptor beta chains from one sample, sequenced in a study of T cell changes during pregnancy in multiple sclerosis. TCRdb keeps only in-frame clones here, not all; method: immunoSEQ multiplex PCR. The sample holds more than 30,000 clones; almost 90% are singletons and the top ten take around 0.62%. Sequenced material: CD4+ T cells from peripheral blood mononuclear cells, taken in the third trimester of pregnancy. These receptors were collected from a female donor in good health, enrolled as a control in a pregnancy study. CDR3s include the opening cysteine and the closing phenylalanine or tryptophan. A D gene is named only where the DNA matches it firmly. Clone size appears in some rows only: once, few, many, or a class for an expanded clone.

j_gene	abundance	d_gene	v_gene	CDR3nt	CDR3aa
TRBJ1-1	.	TRBD1	TRBV19	TGTGCCAGTAGTGCAGACAGGGGGTCGGGAACTGAAGCTTTCTTT	CASSADRGSGTEAFF
TRBJ2-7	once	.	TRBV12-5	TGTGCTAGTGGTTTGGACAGGGCTGGCGAGCAGTACTTC	CASGLDRAGEQYF
TRBJ1-1	.	.	TRBV6-6	TGTGCCAGCAACCTATCCGGGAGTGGAGGCACTGAAGCTTTCTTT	CASNLSGSGGTEAFF
TRBJ2-1	.	TRBD2	TRBV5-6	TGTGCCAGCAGCCCTCTAGCGGGGGACAATGAGCAGTTCTTC	CASSPLAGDNEQFF
TRBJ1-5	.	TRBD1	TRBV19	TGTGCCAGTAGTCCTCTGGGACAGGGTAATCTCGGCAATCAGCCCCAGCATTTT	CASSPLGQGNLGNQPQHF
TRBJ2-1	.	.	TRBV19	TGTGCCAGTAGTCTGGGCGGGACCCCTCAAAATGAGCAGTTCTTC	CASSLGGTPQNEQFF
TRBJ1-1	.	.	TRBV29-1	TGCAGCGTTGTGAGGGACACTGAAGCTTTCTTT	CSVVRDTEAFF
TRBJ2-7	.	TRBD1	TRBV7-9	TGTGCCAGCAGCTTTCGGACAGGGGGGTCCTACGAGCAGTACTTC	CASSFRTGGSYEQYF
TRBJ1-3	.	.	TRBV15	TGTGCCACCAGCAGAGATCTTGTCTCTGGAAACACCATATATTTT	CATSRDLVSGNTIYF
TRBJ1-5	.	TRBD1	TRBV6-5	TGTGCCACCCAGGGGACAGGGATTGATCAGCCCCAGCATTTT	CATQGTGIDQPQHF
TRBJ1-4	.	TRBD1	TRBV7-9	TGTGCCAGCAGCTTAGAAACAGGGGTTGAAAAACTGTTTTTT	CASSLETGVEKLFF
TRBJ2-2	.	.	TRBV12-2	TGTGCAAGTCGCTCCCCCCAAAGCAGGGACGGAGGGGGAGGGCACACCGGGGAGCTGTTTTTT	CASRSPQSRDGGGGHTGELFF
TRBJ1-2	once	TRBD1	TRBV2	TGTGCCAGCAGTGAAGCCGGGACAGGGATGGGCTATGGCTACACCTTC	CASSEAGTGMGYGYTF
TRBJ1-1	.	TRBD1	TRBV11-3	TGTGCCAGCAGCCCGAGACAACAGGGGGCCACTGAAGCTTTCTTT	CASSPRQQGATEAFF
TRBJ1-1	.	.	TRBV7-8	TGTGCCAGCAGCACCCTACAGGGCTTAACGAACACTGAAGCTTTCTTT	CASSTLQGLTNTEAFF
TRBJ2-3	.	.	TRBV29-1	TGCAGCGGATTGACAGGCGGGGGAGATACGCAGTATTTT	CSGLTGGGDTQYF
TRBJ2-1	.	.	TRBV6-5	TGTGCCAGCAGTTACTTAGGAGGTGAGGAGCAGTTCTTC	CASSYLGGEEQFF
TRBJ1-3	.	TRBD1	TRBV30	TGTGCCTGGAGTGCGACAGGGGCAAACACCATATATTTT	CAWSATGANTIYF
TRBJ2-1	few	TRBD2	TRBV7-8	TGTGCCAGCAGCTTATTTCAGCGGGGGAGCTCCTACAATGAGCAGTTCTTC	CASSLFQRGSSYNEQFF
TRBJ2-7	.	.	TRBV11-3	TGTGCCAGCAGCTCAGGTCGCGACGAGCAGTACTTC	CASSSGRDEQYF
TRBJ2-1	.	.	TRBV29-1	TGCAGCGTTGAAGATAGGTTCGCAGGTCAGTTCTTC	CSVEDRFAGQFF
TRBJ1-2	.	TRBD1	TRBV5-1	TGCGCCAGCAGCGCGGGACAGGGCGGCTACACCTTC	CASSAGQGGYTF
TRBJ2-1	.	.	TRBV19	TGTGCCAGCCGGCGGGAATTGGGGTACAATGAGCAGTTCTTC	CASRRELGYNEQFF
TRBJ2-5	.	.	TRBV29-1	TGCAGCCTGCGGGACGGTCAAGAGACCCAGTACTTC	CSLRDGQETQYF
TRBJ1-1	.	.	TRBV10-3	TGTGCCATCAGTGAGTCCTTGACAGGAAGGAACACTGAAGCTTTCTTT	CAISESLTGRNTEAFF
TRBJ1-3	.	TRBD1	TRBV5-1	TGCGCCAGCAGCTTGGGGGCAGGGGGCAACTCTGGAAACACCATATATTTT	CASSLGAGGNSGNTIYF
TRBJ1-5	once	.	TRBV7-2	TGTGCCAGCAGCTTAGACGGTCCGGGGTTGGGGCAGCCCCAGCATTTT	CASSLDGPGLGQPQHF
TRBJ2-2	.	.	TRBV11-3	TGTGCCAGCAGCTTACACGGTTACACCGGGGAGCTGTTTTTT	CASSLHGYTGELFF
TRBJ2-2	.	TRBD1	TRBV4-3	TGCGCCAGCAGCCAAGAATTTGAGGGGGCGCGGACCGGGGAGCTGTTTTTT	CASSQEFEGARTGELFF
TRBJ2-7	.	TRBD2	TRBV13	TGTGCCAGCAGCCGAGGAGGACTAGCGGGACTGTACTTC	CASSRGGLAGLYF
TRBJ2-2	.	.	TRBV5-6	TGTGCCAGCACTGAAACAGGGAACACCGGGGAGCTGTTTTTT	CASTETGNTGELFF
TRBJ2-7	.	.	TRBV10-2	TGCGCCAGCATGGGGGAGGCCCTCTCCTACGAGCAGTACTTC	CASMGEALSYEQYF
TRBJ1-5	.	.	TRBV7-6	TGTGCCAGCAGCCCAGAGGATAGCAGAGGACAGCCCCAGCATTTT	CASSPEDSRGQPQHF
TRBJ1-1	.	.	TRBV19	TGTGCCAGTAGTATATCTCGGGGGGGGGACACTGAAGCTTTCTTT	CASSISRGGDTEAFF
TRBJ2-3	.	.	TRBV10-2	TGCGCCAGCAGCGGGACTTTGGATACGCAGTATTTT	CASSGTLDTQYF
TRBJ2-3	.	.	TRBV29-1	TGCAGCGTTGGGGCCGATACGCAGTATTTT	CSVGADTQYF
TRBJ2-7	few	TRBD1	TRBV6-1	TGTGCCAGCAGTGGACAGGGGCTGACCTACGAGCAGTACTTC	CASSGQGLTYEQYF
TRBJ2-1	.	TRBD2	TRBV5-6	TGTGCCAGCAGCTTCCTTATATCTGCGGGAGGGAATCGTGAGCAGTTCTTC	CASSFLISAGGNREQFF
TRBJ1-6	.	.	TRBV19	TGTGCCAGTAGTATGGGTTACGGGGAAGGTTCACCCCTCCACTTT	CASSMGYGEGSPLHF
TRBJ1-1	.	.	TRBV7-8	TGTGCCAGCAGCAAAGATCCGTTTAGAAACACTGAAGCTTTCTTT	CASSKDPFRNTEAFF
TRBJ2-2	.	.	TRBV6-8	TGTGCCAGCAGTTACGTCCCTGCGAACACCGGGGAGCTGTTTTTT	CASSYVPANTGELFF
TRBJ1-4	few	TRBD1	TRBV5-6	TGTGCCAGCAGCACGGCAGGGGGCGTAGGTAATGAAAAACTGTTTTTT	CASSTAGGVGNEKLFF
TRBJ2-3	.	.	TRBV5-4	TGTGCCAGCAGCTCACGGACAGTAACAGATACGCAGTATTTT	CASSSRTVTDTQYF
TRBJ1-2	.	.	TRBV6-6	TGTGCCAGCAGCGACACTCCCCGGGGAGACTATGGCTACACCTTC	CASSDTPRGDYGYTF
TRBJ2-5	.	.	TRBV5-1	TGCGCCAGCAGCTTTTTTGGGGGGACGGAAGAGACCCAGTACTTC	CASSFFGGTEETQYF
TRBJ1-6	.	.	TRBV27	TGTGCCAGCAGTCCCCCCCCGGATAATTCACCCCTCCACTTT	CASSPPPDNSPLHF
TRBJ1-6	.	TRBD1	TRBV5-5	TGTGCCAGCAGCTGGTCAGGACAGGGTGGTTCACCCCTCCACTTT	CASSWSGQGGSPLHF
TRBJ2-7	.	.	TRBV16	TGTGCCAGCAGGAAGGGGCTCTACGAGCAGTACTTC	CASRKGLYEQYF
TRBJ1-2	.	.	TRBV2	TGTGCCAGCAGTGATTGGCAGAAGGAGGACACCTTC	CASSDWQKEDTF
TRBJ1-1	.	.	TRBV19	TGTGCCAGTAGTAGGAGGAACACTGAAGCTTTCTTT	CASSRRNTEAFF
TRBJ2-1	.	.	TRBV29-1	TGCAGCGTTGATCCAGCTCTCGGCAGGCCCAATGAGCAGTTCTTC	CSVDPALGRPNEQFF
TRBJ1-1	.	.	TRBV27	TGTGCCAGCAGTCTTATCGGCACGGGTAACACTGAAGCTTTCTTT	CASSLIGTGNTEAFF
TRBJ2-5	.	TRBD2	TRBV7-2	TGTGCCAGCACCCCTAGCGGGGCGTGGGAGACCCAGTACTTC	CASTPSGAWETQYF
TRBJ2-1	.	TRBD1	TRBV10-3	TGTGCCATCAGTGAGTATGGGACAGGGGTCCACAATGAGCAGTTCTTC	CAISEYGTGVHNEQFF
TRBJ1-5	.	TRBD1	TRBV19	TGTGCCACCAGTATGGACAGGAGTTATAGCAATCAGCCCCAGCATTTT	CATSMDRSYSNQPQHF
TRBJ2-7	.	TRBD1	TRBV27	TGTGCCAGCAGTCCAAGAGGACAGGGGGGGTACGAGCAGTACTTC	CASSPRGQGGYEQYF
TRBJ2-5	.	TRBD2	TRBV6-6	TGTGCCAGCGGGGAAGCGGGGGGGCAGGAGACCCAGTACTTC	CASGEAGGQETQYF